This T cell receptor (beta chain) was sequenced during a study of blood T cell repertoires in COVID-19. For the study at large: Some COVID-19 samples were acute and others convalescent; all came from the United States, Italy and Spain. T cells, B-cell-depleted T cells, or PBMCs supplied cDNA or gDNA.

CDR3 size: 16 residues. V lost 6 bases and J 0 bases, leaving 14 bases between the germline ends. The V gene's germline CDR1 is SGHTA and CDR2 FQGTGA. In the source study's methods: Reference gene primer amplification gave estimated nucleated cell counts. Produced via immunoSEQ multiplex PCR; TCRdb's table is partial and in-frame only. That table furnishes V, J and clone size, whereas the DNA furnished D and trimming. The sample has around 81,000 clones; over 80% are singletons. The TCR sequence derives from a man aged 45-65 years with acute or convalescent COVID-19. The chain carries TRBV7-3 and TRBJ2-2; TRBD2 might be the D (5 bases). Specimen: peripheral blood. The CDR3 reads CASSRRSGANTGELFF. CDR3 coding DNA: TGTGCCAGCAGTCGAAGGTCCGGGGCGAACACCGGGGAGCTGTTTTTT.